This T cell receptor beta chain came from a study of blood T cell repertoires in COVID-19. Overall study: Acute and convalescent COVID-19 samples came from the United States, Italy and Spain.

Authors' data handling: Estimated nucleated cell counts came from reference gene primer amplification. Clones were read by immunoSEQ multiplex PCR, and TCRdb kept only the in-frame ones, dropping some. That table is the source of V, J and clone size, and D and trimming were worked out from the DNA. The sample contains hundreds of thousands of clones, around four fifths of which appear only once. This CDR3 is built from 14 residues. CDR1 is KGHSH, CDR2 LQKENI, per germline. V was cut by 2 bases and J by 5 bases, with 13 bases left in between. The chain carries TRBV18 and TRBJ2-7; D is undetermined. The material sequenced was peripheral blood. The sequence was obtained from a man of 80 years or more with acute or convalescent COVID-19. The CDR3: CASSPVAIPDEQYF. CDR3 sequence (DNA): TGTGCCAGCTCACCAGTCGCCATTCCGGACGAGCAGTACTTC.